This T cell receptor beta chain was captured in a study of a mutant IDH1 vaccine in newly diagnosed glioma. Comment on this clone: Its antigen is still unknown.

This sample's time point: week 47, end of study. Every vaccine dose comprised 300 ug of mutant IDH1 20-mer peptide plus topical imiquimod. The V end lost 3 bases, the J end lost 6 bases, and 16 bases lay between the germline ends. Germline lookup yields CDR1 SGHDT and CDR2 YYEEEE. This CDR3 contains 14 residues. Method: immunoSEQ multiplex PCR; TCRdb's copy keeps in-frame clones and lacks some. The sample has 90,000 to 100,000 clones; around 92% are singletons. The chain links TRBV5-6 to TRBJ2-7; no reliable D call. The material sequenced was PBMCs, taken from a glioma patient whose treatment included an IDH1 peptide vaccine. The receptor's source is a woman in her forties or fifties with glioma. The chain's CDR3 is CASSSRTAPGEQYF. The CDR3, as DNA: TGTGCCAGCAGCTCCAGGACGGCCCCGGGCGAGCAGTACTTC.